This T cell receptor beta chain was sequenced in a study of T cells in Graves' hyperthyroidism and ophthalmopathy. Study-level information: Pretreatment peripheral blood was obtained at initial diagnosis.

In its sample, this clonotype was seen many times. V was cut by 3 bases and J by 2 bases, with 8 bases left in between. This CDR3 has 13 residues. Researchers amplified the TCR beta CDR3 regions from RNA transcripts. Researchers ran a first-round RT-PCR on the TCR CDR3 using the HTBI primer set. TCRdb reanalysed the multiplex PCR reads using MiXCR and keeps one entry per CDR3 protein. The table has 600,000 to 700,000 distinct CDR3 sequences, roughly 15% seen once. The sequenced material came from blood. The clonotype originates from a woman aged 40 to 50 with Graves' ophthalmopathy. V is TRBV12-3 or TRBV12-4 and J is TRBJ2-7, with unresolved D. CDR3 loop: CASSFDTAYEQYF. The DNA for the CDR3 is TGTGCCAGCAGTTTTGACACCGCCTACGAGCAGTACTTC.